Detailed here is one TCR beta chain. Its antigen is unknown. This sample is drawn from a study of shared clonotypes between healthy human individuals. Once extracted for a subset, genomic DNA was divided evenly among several immunoSEQ plates. TCRdb's table, derived via immunoSEQ multiplex PCR, lists solely in-frame clones and lacks some. The sample holds some 1,600,000 clones, 95% to 99% seen once. Points from the study as a whole: Generally, naive subsets (rather than memory subsets) showed larger estimated richness. Since donors were few, the genetic and exposure-history diversity represented was limited.

Trimming stripped 5 bases from V and 1 base from J, with 8 bases between. Germline values: CDR1 MNHNS, CDR2 SASEGT. This CDR3 spans 13 amino acids. What was sequenced was naive CD4+ T cells sorted from blood. This sample's subset: CD45RA+ positively selected. V usage is TRBV6-1 and J usage is TRBJ2-5, with D uncertain. The sequence was obtained from a man aged 30-40 years in good health. In nucleotides, the CDR3 is TGTGCCAGCAGTCAGCGCCTCCAAGAGACCCAGTACTTC. Its translation is CASSQRLQETQYF.